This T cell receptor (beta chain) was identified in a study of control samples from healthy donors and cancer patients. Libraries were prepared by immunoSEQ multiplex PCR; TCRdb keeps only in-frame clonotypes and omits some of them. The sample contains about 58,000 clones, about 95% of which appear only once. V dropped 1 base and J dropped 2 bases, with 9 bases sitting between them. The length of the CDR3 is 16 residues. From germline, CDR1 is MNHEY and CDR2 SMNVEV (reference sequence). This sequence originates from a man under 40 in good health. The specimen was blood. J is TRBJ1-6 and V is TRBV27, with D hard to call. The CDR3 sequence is CASSLFQKPYNSPLHF. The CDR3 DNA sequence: TGTGCCAGCAGTTTATTTCAGAAACCCTATAATTCACCCCTCCACTTT.